This passage covers 23 T cell receptor beta chains from one sample sequenced in a study of blood T cell repertoires in COVID-19. The protocol was immunoSEQ multiplex PCR, while the TCRdb copy is restricted to in-frame clones and leaves out a portion. Found here are about 31,000 clones, approximately 87% of them singletons; the top ten hold approximately 24%. Sequencing was performed on peripheral blood. The receptors shown here come from a human donor with active COVID-19. The donor label of this sample is uncertain.

The CDR3 is CASSPGEGRTDTQYF. For the CDR3, the DNA is TGTGCCAGCAGCCCAGGGGAAGGCCGCACAGATACGCAGTATTTT. The gene calls are TRBV3-1 (or the pseudogene TRBV3-2) and TRBJ2-3, with D tentatively TRBD1 (6 bases). Germline assignment: CDR1 LGHDT and CDR2 YNNKEL (reference sequence). V was shortened by 4 bases and J by 1 base, with 12 bases between the two germline ends. The CDR3 totals 15 residues.

The chain combines TRBV4-1 with TRBJ2-2; the match to TRBD2 covers 13 bases. The ends lost 5 bases at V and 0 bases at J; junction bases unmatched: 6. The CDR3 runs 18 residues. Germline V gene data show CDR1 as MGHRA and CDR2 as YSYEKL. The chain's CDR3 is CASSVGLAGAANTGELFF. The DNA of the CDR3 is TGCGCCAGCAGCGTTGGACTAGCGGGAGCCGCGAACACCGGGGAGCTGTTTTTT.

This clone was detected once. The DNA of the CDR3 is TGTGCCAGCAGTTTATCGTGGACAGGGGGCTACGAGCAGTACTTC. Translation gives CASSLSWTGGYEQYF. This chain links TRBV28 with TRBJ2-7; 10 nucleotides match TRBD1. The CDR3 covers 15 residues. V lost 1 base to trimming and J lost 3 bases; unmatched junction nucleotides: 3. Germline-derived CDR1 and CDR2 are MDHEN and SYDVKM.

The CDR3 bases are TGTGCCAGCAGCCGAGCACGCTACGAGCAGTACTTC. Its protein product is CASSRARYEQYF. This sequence joins TRBV6-5 and TRBJ2-7; D unresolved. V gave up 6 bases and J gave up 3 bases, with 9 bases separating them. CDR3 length: 12 amino acids. Germline CDR1 MNHEY, CDR2 SVGAGI.

The gene calls are TRBV9 and TRBJ2-7; 7 nucleotides align to TRBD1. The CDR3 consists of 17 residues. Germline CDR1 is SGDLS and CDR2 is YYNGEE. V trimming: 0 bases; J trimming: 3 bases; junction bases outside the gene matches: 12. The CDR3 is CASSVGAGGLRFYEQYF. The CDR3 DNA reads as TGTGCCAGCAGCGTAGGGGCAGGGGGTCTGAGGTTCTACGAGCAGTACTTC.

This chain uses TRBV19 with TRBJ2-7; 11 bases are shared with TRBD1. The V gene end was trimmed by 8 bases and the J gene end by 2 bases; junction bases not matched to a gene: 5. Germline-derived CDR1 and CDR2 are LNHDA and SQIVND (reference sequence). There are 14 residues in the CDR3. The CDR3 loop reads CASQPGQGAYEQYF. The CDR3 region has the DNA TGTGCCAGTCAGCCGGGACAGGGGGCCTACGAGCAGTACTTC.

This chain links TRBV2 with TRBJ1-2; 9 positions agree with TRBD1. This CDR3 is built from 14 residues. Germline V lookup: CDR1 SNHLY, CDR2 FYNNEI. V dropped 6 bases and J dropped 7; count of bases not matched to a gene: 9. The CDR3 DNA follows: TGTGCCAGCAGCCAGAGGACAGGGGAGAGTGGCTACACCTTC. Amino acid sequence: CASSQRTGESGYTF.

This chain uses TRBV10-3 with TRBJ2-7; D gene ambiguous. V was trimmed by 8 bases and J by 3 bases, leaving 11 bases between them. From germline, CDR1 is ENHRY and CDR2 SYGVKD. This CDR3 region has 12 residues. CDR3 sequence: CAIGPDNYEQYF. The CDR3, as DNA: TGTGCCATCGGTCCCGACAACTACGAGCAGTACTTC.

This clone was found a few times. The CDR3 sequence: CASGLSLDLSSYNEQFF. The CDR3 nucleotides are TGTGCTAGTGGTTTGAGCCTCGACTTATCCTCCTACAATGAGCAGTTCTTC. This chain uses TRBV12-5 with TRBJ2-1; no definite D call. Looked up from germline, CDR1 is LGHNT and CDR2 is FRNRAP. V lost 2 bases to trimming and J lost 0 bases, with 14 bases between them. The CDR3 covers 17 residues.

About this clone itself: The germline gene is not matched at one end of the junction; a read error may be the cause. The CDR3 region is CASSLGTRPPLF. CDR3 sequence (DNA): TGTGCCAGCAGTTTAGGGACTAGGCCCCCGCTCTTC. The chain employs TRBV12-3 or TRBV12-4 and TRBJ2-7, with 7 bases lining up with TRBD2. CDR3 length: 12 amino acids.

The chain employs TRBV5-4 and TRBJ2-5, with 9 bases matching TRBD2. V lost 8 bases and J lost 4; bases outside the gene matches: 18. This CDR3 has 17 amino acids. Per germline, CDR1 SGHNT and CDR2 YYREEE (reference sequence). The CDR3 bases are TGTGCCAGTTCCGGGACTAGCATCTCATCAGGGGGAGAGACCCAGTACTTC. It specifies CASSGTSISSGGETQYF.

The V gene is TRBV18, the J gene TRBJ1-5; 8 bases match TRBD1. This CDR3 has 16 residues. The germline gives CDR1 KGHSH, CDR2 LQKENI. Trimming at V came to 3 bases and at J to 7 bases, leaving 11 bases not matched to a gene. The CDR3 coding sequence is TGTGCCAGCTCACCCATCGGAGGACAGGGAGGACAGCCCCAGCATTTT. This translates into CASSPIGGQGGQPQHF.

V usage is TRBV4-2 and J usage is TRBJ2-7; 7 nucleotides line up with TRBD1. This CDR3 contains 13 residues. J was trimmed by 5 bases and V by 2 bases; bases with no gene match: 3. Germline lookup yields CDR1 LGHNA and CDR2 YNFKEQ. The CDR3 DNA reads as TGTGCCAGCAGCCAAAACAGGGGCCACGAGCAGTACTTC. It is translated as CASSQNRGHEQYF.

The sample holds a few counts of this clone. The CDR3 protein is CASSYSGDRPYGYTF. Written as DNA, the CDR3 is TGTGCCAGCAGTTACTCGGGGGACAGGCCCTATGGCTACACCTTC. The chain uses TRBV6-5 and TRBJ1-2; the match to TRBD1 covers 8 bases. CDR1 MNHEY and CDR2 SVGAGI come from the germline V gene. This CDR3 spans 15 amino acids. V trimming: 0 bases; J trimming: 4 bases; junction bases outside the gene matches: 4.

This chain links TRBV7-9 with TRBJ2-3, with 9 bases lining up with TRBD1. This CDR3 is built from 14 residues. J was trimmed by 2 bases and V by 5 bases; bases with no gene match: 2. Per the germline V gene, CDR1 is SEHNR and CDR2 is FQNEAQ (reference sequence). DNA of the CDR3: TGTGCCAGCAGCGGGACAGGGTCCACAGATACGCAGTATTTT. This encodes CASSGTGSTDTQYF. The full variable domain, with the rest looked up from reference TRBV7-9 and TRBJ2-3, is DTGVSQNPRHKITKRGQNVTFRCDPISEHNRLYWYRQTLGQGPEFLTYFQNEAQLEKSRLLSDRFSAERPKGSFSTLEIQRTEQGDSAMYLCASSGTGSTDTQYFGPGTRLTVL.

V and J are TRBV5-5 and TRBJ2-7, with a possible D match to TRBD2 (6 bases). V was cut by 1 base and J by 12 bases, with 17 bases left in between. There are 13 residues in the CDR3. CDR1 SGHKS and CDR2 YYEKEE come from the germline V gene (reference sequence). The chain's CDR3 is CASSLLGGSIMYF. As DNA, the CDR3 is TGTGCCAGCAGCTTGCTTGGGGGGAGCATTATGTACTTC.

V usage is TRBV5-6 and J usage is TRBJ1-3; no definite D call. CDR1 is SGHDT, CDR2 YYEEEE, per germline. The CDR3 has 16 residues. V gave up 3 bases and J gave up 0 bases, with 13 bases separating them. The CDR3 region is CASSYQPSPSGNTIYF. The DNA of the CDR3 is TGTGCCAGCAGCTACCAACCGAGCCCCTCTGGAAACACCATATATTTT.

The chain employs TRBV3-1 (or the pseudogene TRBV3-2) and TRBJ2-2, with D maybe TRBD1 (6 bases). V dropped 4 bases and J dropped 6 bases, with 6 bases sitting between them. Germline-derived CDR1 and CDR2 are LGHDT and YNNKEL (reference sequence). The length of the CDR3 is 12 residues. CDR3 sequence (DNA): TGTGCCAGCAGCCGGGGGCCCGGGGAGCTGTTTTTT. This sequence encodes CASSRGPGELFF.

The chain recombines TRBV9 with TRBJ2-2; 7 nucleotides line up with TRBD2. From germline, CDR1 is SGDLS and CDR2 YYNGEE. V lost 4 bases and J lost 7; bases outside the gene matches: 7. The CDR3 spans 14 residues. The CDR3 nucleotides read TGTGCCAGCAGCACCCTGAGCGGGGACGGGGAGCTGTTTTTT. As protein: CASSTLSGDGELFF.

This clone appeared a few times. The V gene is TRBV14, the J gene TRBJ2-3; 8 bases agree with TRBD2. The CDR3 contains 16 residues. Germline V gives CDR1 SGHDN, CDR2 FVKESK. V lost 5 bases, J lost 3 bases, and 10 bases stayed unmatched. The CDR3 reads CASSIGLAGLTDTQYF. CDR3 DNA sequence: TGTGCCAGCAGCATAGGACTAGCAGGTTTGACAGATACGCAGTATTTT.

The chain joins TRBV27 to TRBJ2-3, with a weak D call TRBD2 (5 bases). CDR3 size: 14 residues. The germline gives CDR1 MNHEY, CDR2 SMNVEV (reference sequence). V was cut by 6 bases and J by 2 bases, with 12 bases left in between. CDR3 bases: TGTGCCAGCAGACCGGGGTACGCCACAGATACGCAGTATTTT. Its translation is CASRPGYATDTQYF.

The rearrangement uses TRBV7-3 and TRBJ1-2; perhaps TRBD1 as D (6 bases). CDR1 SGHTA and CDR2 FQGTGA come from the germline V gene. Trimming cost V 5 bases and J 1 base, with 11 bases left between them. There are 14 residues in the CDR3. In nucleotides, the CDR3 is TGTGCCAGCAGCATACAGGGTTTTAACTATGGCTACACCTTC. Its translation: CASSIQGFNYGYTF.

V usage is TRBV19 and J usage is TRBJ2-1; the D is unclear. The germline V gene encodes CDR1 LNHDA and CDR2 SQIVND (reference sequence). The CDR3 totals 12 residues. Trimming stripped 5 bases from V and 10 bases from J, with 12 bases between. The CDR3 region has the DNA TGTGCCAGTAGTTTCTACAAGAGGGAGCAGTTCTTC. Protein product: CASSFYKREQFF.